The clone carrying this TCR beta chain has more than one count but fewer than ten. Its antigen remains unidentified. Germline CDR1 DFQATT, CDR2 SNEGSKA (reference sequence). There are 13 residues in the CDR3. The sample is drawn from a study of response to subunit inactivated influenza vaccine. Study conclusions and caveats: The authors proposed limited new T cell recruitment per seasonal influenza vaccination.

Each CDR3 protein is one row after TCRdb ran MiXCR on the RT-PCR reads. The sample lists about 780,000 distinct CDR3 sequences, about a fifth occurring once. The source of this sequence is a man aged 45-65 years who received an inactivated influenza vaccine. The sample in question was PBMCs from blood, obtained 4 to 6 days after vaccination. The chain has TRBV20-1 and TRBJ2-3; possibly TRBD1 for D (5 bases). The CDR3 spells CSPTGSGTDTQYF. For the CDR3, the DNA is TGCAGCCCAACAGGATCTGGGACAGATACGCAGTATTTT.